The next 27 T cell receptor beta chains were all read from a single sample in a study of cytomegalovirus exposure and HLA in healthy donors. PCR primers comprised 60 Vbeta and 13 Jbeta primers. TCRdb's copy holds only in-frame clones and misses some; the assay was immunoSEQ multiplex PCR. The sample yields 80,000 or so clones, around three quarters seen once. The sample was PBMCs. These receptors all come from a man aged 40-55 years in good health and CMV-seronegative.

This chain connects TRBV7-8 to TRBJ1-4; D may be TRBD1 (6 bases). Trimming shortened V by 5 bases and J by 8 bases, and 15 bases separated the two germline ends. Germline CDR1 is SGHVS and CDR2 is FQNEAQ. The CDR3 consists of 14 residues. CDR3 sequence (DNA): TGTGCCAGCAGCCGAGGACAGTACCGAGAAAAACTGTTTTTT. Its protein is CASSRGQYREKLFF.

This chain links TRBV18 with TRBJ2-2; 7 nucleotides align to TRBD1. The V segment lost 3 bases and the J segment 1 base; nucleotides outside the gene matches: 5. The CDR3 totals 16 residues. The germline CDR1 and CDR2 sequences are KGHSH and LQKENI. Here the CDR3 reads CASSPLRQGNTGELFF. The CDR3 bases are TGTGCCAGCTCACCTTTGAGACAGGGGAACACCGGGGAGCTGTTTTTT.

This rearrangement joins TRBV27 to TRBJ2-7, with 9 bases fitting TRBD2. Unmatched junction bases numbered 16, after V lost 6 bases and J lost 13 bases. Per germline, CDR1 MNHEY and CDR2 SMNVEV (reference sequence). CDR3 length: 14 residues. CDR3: CASRAGVAGDLPYF. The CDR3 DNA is TGTGCCAGCAGGGCAGGGGTAGCGGGGGACCTGCCTTACTTC.

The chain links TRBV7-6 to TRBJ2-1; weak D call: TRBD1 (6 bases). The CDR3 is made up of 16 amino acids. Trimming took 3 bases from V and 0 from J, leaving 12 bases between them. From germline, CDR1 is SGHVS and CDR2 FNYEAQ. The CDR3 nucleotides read TGTGCCAGCAGCTTCGCACAGGGTAGCTCCTACAATGAGCAGTTCTTC. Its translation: CASSFAQGSSYNEQFF.

The CDR3 bases are TGTGCCAGCAGTGAAGCATGGGGGAGGACTGAAGCTTTCTTT. Amino acid sequence: CASSEAWGRTEAFF. This sequence joins TRBV6-1 and TRBJ1-1, with a possible D match to TRBD1 (5 bases). The germline CDR1 and CDR2 sequences are MNHNS and SASEGT. V lost 0 bases to trimming and J lost 5 bases, with 10 bases between them. The CDR3 covers 14 residues.

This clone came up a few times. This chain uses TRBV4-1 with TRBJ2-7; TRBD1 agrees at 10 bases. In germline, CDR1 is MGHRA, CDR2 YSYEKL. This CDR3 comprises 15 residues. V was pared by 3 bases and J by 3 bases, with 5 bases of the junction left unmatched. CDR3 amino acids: CASSQGQGRGYEQYF. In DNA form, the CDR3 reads TGCGCCAGCAGCCAGGGACAGGGGAGGGGCTACGAGCAGTACTTC.

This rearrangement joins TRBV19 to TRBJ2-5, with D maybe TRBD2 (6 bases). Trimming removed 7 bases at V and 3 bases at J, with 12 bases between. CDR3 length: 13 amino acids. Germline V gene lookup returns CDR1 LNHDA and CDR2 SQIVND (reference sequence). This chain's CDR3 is CASTKGGEETQYF. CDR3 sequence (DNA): TGTGCCAGTACCAAAGGAGGGGAAGAGACCCAGTACTTC.

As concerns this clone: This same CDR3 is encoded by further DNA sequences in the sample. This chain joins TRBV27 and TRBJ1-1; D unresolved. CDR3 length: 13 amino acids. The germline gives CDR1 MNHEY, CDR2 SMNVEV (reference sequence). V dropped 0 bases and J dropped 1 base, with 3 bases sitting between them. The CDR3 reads CASSLSRNTEAFF. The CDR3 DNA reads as TGTGCCAGCAGTTTATCCAGGAACACTGAAGCTTTCTTT.

The CDR3: CASRTGEHEQYF. In DNA, the CDR3 is TGTGCCAGCCGGACAGGGGAACACGAGCAGTACTTC. The V call is TRBV6-5, the J call TRBJ2-7; 9 bases are a match to TRBD1. This CDR3 region has 12 residues. Looked up from germline, CDR1 is MNHEY and CDR2 is SVGAGI. V lost 8 bases and J lost 5; bases outside the gene matches: 4.

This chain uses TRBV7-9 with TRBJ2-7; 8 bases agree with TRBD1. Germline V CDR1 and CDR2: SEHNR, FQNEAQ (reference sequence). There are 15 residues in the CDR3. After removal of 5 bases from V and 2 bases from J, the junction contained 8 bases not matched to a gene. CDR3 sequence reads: CASSLSTGATYEQYF. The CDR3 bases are TGTGCCAGCAGCCTTTCGACAGGGGCCACCTACGAGCAGTACTTC. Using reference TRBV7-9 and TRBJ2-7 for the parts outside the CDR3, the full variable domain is DTGVSQNPRHKITKRGQNVTFRCDPISEHNRLYWYRQTLGQGPEFLTYFQNEAQLEKSRLLSDRFSAERPKGSFSTLEIQRTEQGDSAMYLCASSLSTGATYEQYFGPGTRLTVT.

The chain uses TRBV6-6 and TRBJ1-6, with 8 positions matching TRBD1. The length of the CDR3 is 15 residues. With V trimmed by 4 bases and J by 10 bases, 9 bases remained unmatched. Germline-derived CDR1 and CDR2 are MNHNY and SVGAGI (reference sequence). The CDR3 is CASSSPTGVQSPLHF. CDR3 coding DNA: TGTGCCAGCAGTTCGCCGACAGGGGTGCAATCACCCCTCCACTTT.

The CDR3 DNA sequence: TGTGCCAGCAGCTCCAGGACAGCAAGTAATGAAAAACTGTTTTTT. It yields the protein CASSSRTASNEKLFF. The J gene is TRBJ1-4, the V gene TRBV7-2, with D perhaps TRBD1 (6 bases). Trimming shortened V by 4 bases and J by 4 bases, and 13 bases separated the two germline ends. The CDR3 spans 15 residues. Germline CDR1 SGHTA, CDR2 FQGNSA.

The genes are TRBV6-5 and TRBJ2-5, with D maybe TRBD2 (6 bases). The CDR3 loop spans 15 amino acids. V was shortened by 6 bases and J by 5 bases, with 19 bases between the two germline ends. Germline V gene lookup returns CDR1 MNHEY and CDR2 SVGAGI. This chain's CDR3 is CASRSGGRWRETQYF. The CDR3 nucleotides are TGTGCCAGCAGGTCCGGGGGTAGGTGGCGGGAGACCCAGTACTTC.

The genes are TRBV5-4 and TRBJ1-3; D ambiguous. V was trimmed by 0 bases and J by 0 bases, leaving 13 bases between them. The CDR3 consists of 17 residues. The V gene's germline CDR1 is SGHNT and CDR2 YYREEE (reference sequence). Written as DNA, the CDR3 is TGTGCCAGCAGCTTGGGCGGACTTTTGAGCTCTGGAAACACCATATATTTT. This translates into CASSLGGLLSSGNTIYF. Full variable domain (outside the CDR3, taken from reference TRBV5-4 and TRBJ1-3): ETGVTQSPTHLIKTRGQQVTLRCSSQSGHNTVSWYQQALGQGPQFIFQYYREEENGRGNFPPRFSGLQFPNYSSELNVNALELDDSALYLCASSLGGLLSSGNTIYFGEGSWLTVV.

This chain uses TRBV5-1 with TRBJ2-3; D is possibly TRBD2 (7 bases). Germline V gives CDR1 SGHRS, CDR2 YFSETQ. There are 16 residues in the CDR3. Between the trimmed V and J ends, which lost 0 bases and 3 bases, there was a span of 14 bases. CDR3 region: CASSLEGGGRTDTQYF. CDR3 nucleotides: TGCGCCAGCAGCTTGGAAGGGGGGGGGCGGACAGATACGCAGTATTTT.

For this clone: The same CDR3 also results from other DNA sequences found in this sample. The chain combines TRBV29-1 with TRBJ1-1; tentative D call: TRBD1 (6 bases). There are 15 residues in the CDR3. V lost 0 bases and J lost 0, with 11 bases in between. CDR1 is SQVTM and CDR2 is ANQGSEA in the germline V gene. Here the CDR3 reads CSVEDLGQMNTEAFF. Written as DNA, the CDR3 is TGCAGCGTTGAAGATCTGGGACAAATGAACACTGAAGCTTTCTTT.

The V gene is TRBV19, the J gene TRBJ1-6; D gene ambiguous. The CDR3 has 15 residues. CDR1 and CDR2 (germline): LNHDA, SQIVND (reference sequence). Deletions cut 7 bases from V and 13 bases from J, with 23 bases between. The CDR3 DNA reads TGTGCCAGTACTACTTTTACAGTGCCCCCTGGGCCCCTCCACTTT. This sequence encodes CASTTFTVPPGPLHF.

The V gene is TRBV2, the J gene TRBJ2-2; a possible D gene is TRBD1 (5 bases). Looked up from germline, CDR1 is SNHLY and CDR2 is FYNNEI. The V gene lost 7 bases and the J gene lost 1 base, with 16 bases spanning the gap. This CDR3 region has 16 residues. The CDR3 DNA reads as TGTGCCAGCATCCCCGAGGCAGGGAAGAACACCGGGGAGCTGTTTTTT. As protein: CASIPEAGKNTGELFF.

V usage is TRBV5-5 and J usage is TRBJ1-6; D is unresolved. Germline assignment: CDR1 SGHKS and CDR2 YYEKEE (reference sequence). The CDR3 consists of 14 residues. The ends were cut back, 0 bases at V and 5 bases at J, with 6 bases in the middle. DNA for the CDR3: TGTGCCAGCAGCTTGGTCCAGGATAATTCACCCCTCCACTTT. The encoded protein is CASSLVQDNSPLHF.

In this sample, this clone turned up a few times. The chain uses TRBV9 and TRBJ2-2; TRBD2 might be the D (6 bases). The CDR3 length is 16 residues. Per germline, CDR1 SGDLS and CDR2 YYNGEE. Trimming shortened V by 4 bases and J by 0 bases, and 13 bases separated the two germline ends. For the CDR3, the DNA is TGTGCCAGCAGCCCACCGGGACTCACGAACACCGGGGAGCTGTTTTTT. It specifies CASSPPGLTNTGELFF.

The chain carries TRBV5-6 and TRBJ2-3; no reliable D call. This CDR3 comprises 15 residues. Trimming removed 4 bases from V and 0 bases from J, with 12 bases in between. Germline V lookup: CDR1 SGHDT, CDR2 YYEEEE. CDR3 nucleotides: TGTGCCAGCAGCGTCGGTTATACTAGCACAGATACGCAGTATTTT. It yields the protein CASSVGYTSTDTQYF.

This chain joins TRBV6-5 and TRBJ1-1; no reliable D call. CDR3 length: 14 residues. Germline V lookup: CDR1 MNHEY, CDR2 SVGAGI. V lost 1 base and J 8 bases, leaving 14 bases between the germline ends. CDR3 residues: CASSYWQEGLEAFF. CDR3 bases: TGTGCCAGCAGTTACTGGCAGGAAGGTCTCGAAGCTTTCTTT.

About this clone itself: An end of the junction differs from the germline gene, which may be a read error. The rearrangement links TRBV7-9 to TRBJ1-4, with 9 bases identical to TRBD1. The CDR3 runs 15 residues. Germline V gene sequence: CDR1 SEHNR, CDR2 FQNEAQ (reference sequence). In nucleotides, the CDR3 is TGTTCCAGCAGCCAAACGGGACAGGGTAATGAAAAACTGTTTTTT. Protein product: CSSSQTGQGNEKLFF.

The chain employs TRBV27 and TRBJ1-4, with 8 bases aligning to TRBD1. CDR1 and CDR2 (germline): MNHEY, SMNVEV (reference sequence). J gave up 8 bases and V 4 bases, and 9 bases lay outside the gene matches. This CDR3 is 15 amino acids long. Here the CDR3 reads CASSSLGQAREKLFF. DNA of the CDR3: TGTGCCAGCAGTTCCCTGGGACAGGCAAGAGAAAAACTGTTTTTT.

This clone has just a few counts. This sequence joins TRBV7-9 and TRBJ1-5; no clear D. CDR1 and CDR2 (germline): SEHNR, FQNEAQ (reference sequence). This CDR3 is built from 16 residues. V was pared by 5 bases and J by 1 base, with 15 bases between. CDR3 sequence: CASSLSARMSNQPQHF. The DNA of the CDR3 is TGTGCCAGCAGCCTATCGGCCAGGATGAGCAATCAGCCCCAGCATTTT.

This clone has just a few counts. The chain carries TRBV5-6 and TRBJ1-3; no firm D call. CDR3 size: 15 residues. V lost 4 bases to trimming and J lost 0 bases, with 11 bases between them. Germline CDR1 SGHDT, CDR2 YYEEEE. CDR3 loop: CASSGGDTSGNTIYF. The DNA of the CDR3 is TGTGCCAGCAGCGGCGGGGATACCTCTGGAAACACCATATATTTT.

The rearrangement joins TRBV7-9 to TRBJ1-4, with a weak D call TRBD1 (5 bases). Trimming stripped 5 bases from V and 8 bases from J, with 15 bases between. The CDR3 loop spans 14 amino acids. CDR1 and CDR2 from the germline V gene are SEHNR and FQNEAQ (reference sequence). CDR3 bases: TGTGCCAGCAGCCCAGGGATTGATAGCGAAAAACTGTTTTTT. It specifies CASSPGIDSEKLFF. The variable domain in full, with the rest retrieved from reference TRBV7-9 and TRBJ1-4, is DTGVSQNPRHKITKRGQNVTFRCDPISEHNRLYWYRQTLGQGPEFLTYFQNEAQLEKSRLLSDRFSAERPKGSFSTLEIQRTEQGDSAMYLCASSPGIDSEKLFFGSGTQLSVL.